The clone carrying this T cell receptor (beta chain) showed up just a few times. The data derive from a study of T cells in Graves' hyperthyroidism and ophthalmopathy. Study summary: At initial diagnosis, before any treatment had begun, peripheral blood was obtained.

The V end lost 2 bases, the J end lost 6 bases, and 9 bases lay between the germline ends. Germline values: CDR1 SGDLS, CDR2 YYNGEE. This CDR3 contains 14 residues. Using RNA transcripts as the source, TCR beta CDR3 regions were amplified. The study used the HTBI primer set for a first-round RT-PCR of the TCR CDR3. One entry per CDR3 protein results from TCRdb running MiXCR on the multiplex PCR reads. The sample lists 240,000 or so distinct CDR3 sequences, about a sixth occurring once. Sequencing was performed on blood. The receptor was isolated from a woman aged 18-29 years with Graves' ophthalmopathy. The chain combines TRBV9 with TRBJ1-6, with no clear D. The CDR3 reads CASSVSASNSPLHF. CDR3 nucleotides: TGTGCCAGCAGCGTTTCCGCGTCTAATTCACCCCTCCACTTT. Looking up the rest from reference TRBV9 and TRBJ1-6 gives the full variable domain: DSGVTQTPKHLITATGQRVTLRCSPRSGDLSVYWYQQSLDQGLQFLIQYYNGEERAKGNILERFSAQQFPDLHSELNLSSLELGDSALYFCASSVSASNSPLHFGNGTRLTVT.